This entry lists 13 T cell receptor beta chains sequenced from one sample in a study of CD8+CD57+ T cells in acquired aplastic anemia. Using genomic DNA as the template, TCR beta VDJ and CDR3 profiling was carried out. TCRdb reprocessed the reads via MiXCR and lists one record per CDR3 protein. In the table there are under 250,000 distinct CDR3 sequences, less than 75% of which are singletons. Selection for sequencing was limited to patients who had shown CD8+CD57+ cell expansion by flow cytometry. Input material: sorted CD4+, CD8+, or CD8+CD57+ T cells (not recorded which) from PBMCs. Source of these receptors: a human donor with aplastic anemia.

The chain has TRBV24-1 and TRBJ2-1; TRBD1 agrees at 7 bases. The junction had 5 bases not matched to a gene; V was cut back by 4 bases and J by 3 bases. The CDR3 has 15 amino acids. Looked up from germline, CDR1 is KGHDR and CDR2 is SFDVKD. The CDR3 loop is CATSETGQLYNEQFF. In DNA, the CDR3 is TGTGCCACCAGTGAGACGGGACAGCTCTACAATGAGCAGTTCTTC.

In DNA, the CDR3 is TGCAGTGCTAGATATCGCCTAGATAAAGAGACCCAGTACTTC. Its translation is CSARYRLDKETQYF. This chain joins TRBV20-1 and TRBJ2-5; D is undetermined. This CDR3 is built from 14 residues. Germline CDR1 DFQATT, CDR2 SNEGSKA (reference sequence). The V and J ends lost 2 bases and 3 bases respectively, with 13 bases between them.

This clonotype was observed many times. The V and J genes are TRBV19 and TRBJ1-2; D not certain. This CDR3 region has 13 residues. CDR1 LNHDA and CDR2 SQIVND come from the germline V gene (reference sequence). Trimming stripped 7 bases from V and 8 bases from J, with 17 bases between. CDR3 in amino acids: CASTSPGLWGYTF. The CDR3 region has the DNA TGTGCCAGTACATCTCCCGGACTTTGGGGCTACACCTTC.

The rearrangement links TRBV7-9 to TRBJ1-5; TRBD1 is a possible D gene (6 bases). Germline CDR1 reads SEHNR; CDR2 reads FQNEAQ (reference sequence). V dropped 5 bases and J dropped 9 bases, with 14 bases sitting between them. The CDR3 is 13 amino acids. The CDR3 bases are TGTGCCAGCAGCAAACAGGGTCTGATGCCCCAGCATTTT. Translation: CASSKQGLMPQHF.

With regard to this clonotype: One end of the junction is discordant with germline, which a read error may explain. V usage is TRBV7-9 and J usage is TRBJ2-5, with D perhaps matching TRBD2 (6 bases). The germline V gene has CDR1 SEHNR and CDR2 FQNEAQ (reference sequence). This CDR3 contains 14 residues. The CDR3 is CAISLGPQRETQYF. CDR3 coding DNA: TGTGCCATCAGCTTGGGACCTCAACGGGAGACACAGTACTTC.

The V gene is TRBV5-4, the J gene TRBJ2-7; 7 bases match TRBD1. The CDR3 is made up of 13 amino acids. Germline loops: CDR1 SGHNT, CDR2 YYREEE (reference sequence). The V segment lost 2 bases and the J segment 3 bases; nucleotides outside the gene matches: 2. This CDR3 reads CASSFGTVYEQYF. The CDR3 DNA sequence: TGTGCCAGCAGCTTCGGGACAGTCTACGAGCAGTACTTC.

The CDR3 protein is CASKGTNYNEQFF. The CDR3 bases are TGTGCCAGCAAAGGGACAAATTACAATGAGCAGTTCTTC. The V and J genes are TRBV2 and TRBJ2-1; possibly TRBD1 for D (6 bases). Germline V gene data show CDR1 as SNHLY and CDR2 as FYNNEI. V was shortened by 7 bases and J by 4 bases, with 11 bases between the two germline ends. The CDR3 is made up of 13 amino acids.

The CDR3 sequence is CATSDRYRVPDTGELFF. In nucleotides, the CDR3 is TGTGCCACCAGTGACCGATACAGGGTTCCGGACACCGGGGAGCTGTTTTTT. V and J are TRBV24-1 and TRBJ2-2; the D gene is possibly TRBD1 (6 bases). Per germline, CDR1 KGHDR and CDR2 SFDVKD. With 4 bases removed from V and 3 bases from J, the gap between germline ends came to 17 bases. The CDR3 has 17 amino acids.

The chain uses TRBV7-2 and TRBJ2-5; 7 positions match TRBD1. CDR1 and CDR2 (germline): SGHTA, FQGNSA. The CDR3 covers 17 residues. V was clipped by 5 bases and J by 2 bases; unmatched bases: 14. CDR3 loop: CASSPQGTVKLQETQYF. The CDR3, as DNA: TGTGCCAGCAGCCCCCAAGGGACAGTAAAATTACAAGAGACCCAGTACTTC. The full variable domain, its missing parts supplied by reference TRBV7-2 and TRBJ2-5, is GAGVSQSPSNKVTEKGKDVELRCDPISGHTALYWYRQSLGQGLEFLIYFQGNSAPDKSGLPSDRFSAERTGGSVSTLTIQRTQQEDSAVYLCASSPQGTVKLQETQYFGPGTRLLVL.

V usage is TRBV10-3 and J usage is TRBJ2-5; 7 bases are shared with TRBD2. CDR1 and CDR2 (germline): ENHRY, SYGVKD. V lost 11 bases, J lost 5 bases, and 8 bases stayed unmatched. This CDR3 has 12 residues. CDR3 DNA: TGTGCCGTAGGACTAGAGGGTGAGACCCAGTACTTC. Translating it yields CAVGLEGETQYF.

The chain couples TRBV20-1 to TRBJ2-5; 11 bases agree with TRBD2. With 2 bases clipped from V and 5 bases from J, the junction kept 10 bases outside the gene matches. This CDR3 comprises 16 residues. CDR1 and CDR2 from the germline V gene are DFQATT and SNEGSKA (reference sequence). Here the CDR3 DNA reads TGCAGTGCTAGACAACGACTAGCGGGGCTAACTGAGACCCAGTACTTC. As protein: CSARQRLAGLTETQYF.

As for this clonotype: One junction end disagrees with the germline gene, perhaps due to a read error. The chain employs TRBV20-1 and TRBJ2-1; 12 bases map to TRBD2. The CDR3 sequence is 17 residues long. CDR1 is DFQATT, CDR2 SNEGSKA, per germline (reference sequence). This CDR3 is CSARGWTSGASYNEQLF. Here the CDR3 DNA reads TGCAGTGCTAGAGGTTGGACTAGCGGGGCCTCCTACAATGAGCAGCTCTTC.

The table lists this clonotype with a count of one. The chain carries TRBV25-1 and TRBJ2-7; perhaps TRBD2 as D (6 bases). CDR3 length: 17 amino acids. Germline V gives CDR1 MGHDK, CDR2 SYGVNS. The V and J ends lost 6 bases and 5 bases respectively, with 26 bases between them. CDR3 sequence (DNA): TGTGCCAGCAGCCAAGATGGTAAGGAGACTAGAGGACACGAGCAGTACTTC. It is translated as CASSQDGKETRGHEQYF.